What follows are 3 T cell receptor beta chains derived from one specimen sequenced in a study of shared clonotypes between healthy human individuals. Data came from immunoSEQ multiplex PCR; TCRdb stores just in-frame clones and leaves some out. Of around 430,000 clones listed, around 75% were seen once; the top ten hold over 10%. The specimen was PBMCs. The receptors shown here come from a woman in her forties in good health. Some clones in this sample may be carry-over from other donors' samples.

This rearrangement joins TRBV5-1 to TRBJ2-2, with D possibly TRBD1 on 6 matching bases. CDR3 length: 15 residues. V was cut by 0 bases and J by 2 bases, with 8 bases left in between. Germline loops: CDR1 SGHRS, CDR2 YFSETQ. CDR3 in DNA: TGCGCCAGCAGCTTGGGGACAGACAACACCGGGGAGCTGTTTTTT. Translation: CASSLGTDNTGELFF.

The rearrangement joins TRBV5-4 to TRBJ2-2; D gene unclear. Germline V gene data show CDR1 as SGHNT and CDR2 as YYREEE (reference sequence). The CDR3 sequence is 15 residues long. Trimming removed 1 base from V and 2 bases from J, with 9 bases in between. CDR3 in DNA: TGTGCCAGCAGCTTGATAGGGCCTAACACCGGGGAGCTGTTTTTT. Translating it yields CASSLIGPNTGELFF.

This chain connects TRBV12-5 to TRBJ2-6, with D tentatively TRBD1 or TRBD2 (5 bases each). The V end was cut by 0 bases, the J end by 0 bases, with 6 bases between. The CDR3 consists of 16 residues. Germline assignment: CDR1 LGHNT and CDR2 FRNRAP. The CDR3 reads CASGLVGGSGANVLTF. CDR3 DNA: TGTGCTAGTGGTTTGGTTGGGGGCTCTGGGGCCAACGTCCTGACTTTC. Supplemented by reference TRBV12-5 and TRBJ2-6, the full variable domain reads DARVTQTPRHKVTEMGQEVTMRCQPILGHNTVFWYRQTMMQGLELLAYFRNRAPLDDSGMPKDRFSAEMPDATLATLKIQPSEPRDSAVYFCASGLVGGSGANVLTFGAGSRLTVL.